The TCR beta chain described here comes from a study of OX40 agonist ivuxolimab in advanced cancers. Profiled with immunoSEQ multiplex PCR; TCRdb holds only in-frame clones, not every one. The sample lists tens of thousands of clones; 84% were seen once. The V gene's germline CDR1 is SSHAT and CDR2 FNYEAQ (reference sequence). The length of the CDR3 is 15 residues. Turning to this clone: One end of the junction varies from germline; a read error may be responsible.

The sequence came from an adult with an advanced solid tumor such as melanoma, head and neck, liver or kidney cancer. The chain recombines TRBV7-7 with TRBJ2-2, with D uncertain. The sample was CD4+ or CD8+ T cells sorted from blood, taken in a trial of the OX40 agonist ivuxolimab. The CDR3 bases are TGTGCTAGCAGCTCCCAGAGTTTAAGTTACGGGGAGCTGTTTTTT. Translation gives CASSSQSLSYGELFF.